This is a list of T cell receptor beta chains from one sample in a study of vaccination and CD4 T cells after COVID-19. TCRdb recomputed calls from the PCR reads with MiXCR, one row per CDR3 protein. The table lists roughly 20,000 distinct CDR3 sequences, 40% to 50% of them singletons. Their recognized antigens are unknown. The material sequenced was cultured CD4+ T cells from blood. The source is a human donor with COVID-19. Both conserved end residues are part of each CDR3. D genes are given only for firm matches. Expanded clones are given a class, and other clones once, few, many or no size at all.

clone size | J gene | D gene | V gene | CDR3 protein | CDR3 DNA
. | TRBJ1-5 | . | TRBV5-8 | CASSLGEISNQPQHF | TGTGCCAGCAGCTTGGGGGAGATTAGCAATCAGCCCCAGCATTTT
. | TRBJ1-4 | TRBD1 | TRBV7-9 | CASSRGQVGEKLFF | TGTGCCAGCAGCCGCGGACAGGTCGGGGAAAAACTGTTTTTT
. | TRBJ1-1 | . | TRBV27 | CASQSVENTEAFF | TGTGCCAGCCAATCGGTGGAGAACACTGAAGCTTTCTTT
. | TRBJ2-3 | TRBD2 | TRBV5-1 | CASSQTSGGAPAQNTQYF | TGCGCCAGCAGCCAGACTAGCGGGGGGGCACCAGCGCAAAATACGCAGTATTTT
once | TRBJ2-5 | . | TRBV7-2 | CASSLDFLGQYF | TGTGCCAGCAGCTTAGATTTTTTGGGCCAGTACTTC
few | TRBJ2-4 | . | TRBV20-1 | CSARAQDIQYF | TGCAGTGCTAGAGCCCAAGACATTCAGTACTTC
. | TRBJ2-5 | . | TRBV11-3 | CASSLDRGGIQGRQETQYF | TGTGCCAGCAGCTTAGATCGGGGGGGGATACAGGGGCGGCAAGAGACCCAGTACTTC
. | TRBJ2-1 | TRBD2 | TRBV28 | CASRGLVLRNEQFF | TGTGCCAGCAGGGGACTAGTGCTTCGCAATGAGCAGTTCTTC
. | TRBJ2-1 | . | TRBV7-6 | CASSFTSNEQFF | TGTGCCAGCAGCTTTACTAGCAATGAGCAGTTCTTC
. | TRBJ2-3 | TRBD2 | TRBV7-3 | CASSPERGFTDTQYF | TGTGCCAGCAGCCCAGAGCGGGGGTTTACAGATACGCAGTATTTT
. | TRBJ1-2 | . | TRBV12-3/TRBV12-4 | CASRSTGNYGYTF | TGTGCCAGCAGGTCGACGGGAAACTATGGCTACACCTTC
few | TRBJ1-6 | . | TRBV6-5 | CASSYWAGESSYNSPLHF | TGTGCCAGCAGTTACTGGGCAGGGGAGAGCTCCTATAATTCACCCCTCCACTTT
few | TRBJ2-5 | . | TRBV7-9 | CASIDRGGPSQETQYF | TGTGCCAGCATCGATAGGGGGGGACCAAGCCAAGAGACCCAGTACTTC
. | TRBJ2-7 | . | TRBV6-1 | CASSDNLGAEQYF | TGTGCCAGCAGTGATAACTTGGGAGCCGAGCAGTACTTC
few | TRBJ1-3 | . | TRBV15 | CATSRDKAGGNTIYF | TGTGCCACCAGCAGAGATAAAGCAGGGGGAAACACCATATATTTT
. | TRBJ2-5 | TRBD1 | TRBV19 | CASSQGAGETQYF | TGTGCCAGTAGCCAGGGGGCAGGAGAGACCCAGTACTTC
. | TRBJ2-7 | TRBD1 | TRBV6-1 | CASFDRAQVSYEQYF | TGTGCCAGCTTTGACAGGGCCCAAGTCTCCTACGAGCAGTACTTC
. | TRBJ1-6 | . | TRBV24-1 | CATSDGRSAASPLHF | TGTGCCACCAGTGATGGGAGGTCAGCGGCGTCACCCCTCCACTTT
few | TRBJ2-5 | . | TRBV20-1 | CSAMSRTSKETQYF | TGCAGTGCTATGAGCAGGACCTCGAAAGAGACCCAGTACTTC
. | TRBJ1-1 | . | TRBV4-2 | CASSQADRETEAFF | TGTGCCAGCAGCCAAGCGGATAGGGAAACTGAAGCTTTCTTT
few | TRBJ2-2 | TRBD2 | TRBV19 | CASSPPRGGANTGELFF | TGTGCCAGTAGTCCCCCGCGCGGGGGGGCCAACACCGGGGAGCTGTTTTTT
. | TRBJ2-3 | . | TRBV2 | CASSPTRGETQYF | TGTGCCAGCAGTCCCACTAGGGGAGAGACGCAGTATTTT
. | TRBJ2-5 | . | TRBV11-2 | CASSLDGRRDETQYF | TGTGCCAGCAGCTTAGATGGGAGGAGGGACGAGACCCAGTACTTC
. | TRBJ2-1 | . | TRBV18 | CASSPAPYNEQFF | TGTGCCAGCTCACCAGCCCCCTACAATGAGCAGTTCTTC
. | TRBJ2-7 | TRBD2 | TRBV2 | CASSEGLAPTYEQYF | TGTGCCAGCAGTGAGGGACTAGCGCCAACCTACGAGCAGTACTTC
once | TRBJ2-5 | TRBD2 | TRBV7-2 | CAGSGTRVGGETQYF | TGTGCCGGCAGCGGAACGAGGGTGGGAGGGGAGACCCAGTACTTC
once | TRBJ1-1 | . | TRBV5-4 | CASSLAHEAFF | TGTGCCAGCAGCTTGGCCCACGAGGCTTTCTTT
few | TRBJ2-3 | TRBD1 | TRBV12-3/TRBV12-4 | CASSYDRGRGTDTQYF | TGTGCCAGCAGTTATGACAGGGGTCGGGGCACAGATACGCAGTATTTT
. | TRBJ1-5 | . | TRBV7-8 | CATTMDPGDSNQPQHF | TGTGCCACGACGATGGATCCAGGGGACAGCAATCAGCCCCAGCATTTT
. | TRBJ1-5 | . | TRBV2 | CASSGDIYSNQPQHF | TGTGCCAGCAGTGGGGACATTTATAGCAATCAGCCCCAGCATTTT
. | TRBJ2-4 | . | TRBV19 | CASSILGTKNIQYF | TGTGCCAGTAGTATTTTGGGGACCAAAAACATTCAGTACTTC
few | TRBJ2-5 | TRBD1 | TRBV2 | CAGAQDRGDQETQYF | TGTGCCGGCGCACAGGACAGGGGGGACCAAGAGACCCAGTACTTC
few | TRBJ2-7 | . | TRBV10-3 | CAISELPAPYEQYF | TGTGCCATCAGTGAACTGCCAGCCCCCTACGAGCAGTACTTC
. | TRBJ2-1 | . | TRBV30 | CAWNMGSGNEQFF | TGTGCCTGGAACATGGGTTCCGGCAATGAGCAGTTCTTC
. | TRBJ1-4 | TRBD1 | TRBV20-1 | CSARLGGGVNEKLFF | TGCAGTGCTAGATTAGGGGGCGGCGTTAATGAAAAACTGTTTTTT
. | TRBJ1-5 | TRBD1 | TRBV19 | CASSIGTVRQPQHF | TGTGCCAGTAGTATCGGGACAGTTCGTCAGCCCCAGCATTTT
. | TRBJ2-7 | . | TRBV28 | CASSQPWSSTYEQYF | TGTGCCAGCAGCCAGCCGTGGTCCAGTACCTACGAGCAGTACTTC
. | TRBJ2-1 | . | TRBV12-3/TRBV12-4 | CASTLYGQNNEQFF | TGTGCCAGCACCTTGTACGGCCAGAACAATGAGCAGTTCTTC
. | TRBJ2-7 | . | TRBV12-3/TRBV12-4 | CASSFLRASYEQYF | TGTGCCAGCAGTTTTTTAAGAGCCTCCTACGAGCAGTACTTC
few | TRBJ1-2 | TRBD1 | TRBV27 | CASTRSGDSYYGYTF | TGTGCCAGCACCCGATCCGGGGACAGCTACTATGGCTACACCTTC
. | TRBJ2-5 | TRBD1 | TRBV12-3/TRBV12-4 | CASSWGQEETQYF | TGTGCCAGCAGTTGGGGACAGGAAGAGACCCAGTACTTC
. | TRBJ2-4 | . | TRBV7-8 | CASSPGGPKNIQYF | TGTGCCAGCAGCCCCGGGGGTCCCAAAAACATTCAGTACTTC
once | TRBJ1-2 | TRBD1 | TRBV19 | CASNRQGGNYGYTF | TGTGCCAGTAATCGACAGGGAGGGAACTATGGCTACACCTTC
. | TRBJ2-5 | TRBD1 | TRBV5-5 | CASSPRQGQGGETQYF | TGTGCCAGCAGCCCCAGACAGGGACAGGGTGGAGAGACCCAGTACTTC